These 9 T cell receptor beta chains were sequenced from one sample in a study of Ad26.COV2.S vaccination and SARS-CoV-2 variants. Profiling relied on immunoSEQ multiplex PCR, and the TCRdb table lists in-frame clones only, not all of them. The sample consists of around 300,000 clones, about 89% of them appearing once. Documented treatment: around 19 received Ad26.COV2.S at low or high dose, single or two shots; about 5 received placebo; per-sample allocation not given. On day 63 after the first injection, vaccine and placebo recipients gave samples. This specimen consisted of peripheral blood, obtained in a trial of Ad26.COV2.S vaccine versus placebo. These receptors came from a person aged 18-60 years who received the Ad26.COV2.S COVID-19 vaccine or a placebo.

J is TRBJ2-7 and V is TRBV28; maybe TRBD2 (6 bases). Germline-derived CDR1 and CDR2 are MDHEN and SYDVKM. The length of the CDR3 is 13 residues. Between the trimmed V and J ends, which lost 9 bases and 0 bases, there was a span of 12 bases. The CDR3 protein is CASIAAFSYEQYF. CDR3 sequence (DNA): TGTGCCAGTATAGCGGCTTTCTCCTACGAGCAGTACTTC.

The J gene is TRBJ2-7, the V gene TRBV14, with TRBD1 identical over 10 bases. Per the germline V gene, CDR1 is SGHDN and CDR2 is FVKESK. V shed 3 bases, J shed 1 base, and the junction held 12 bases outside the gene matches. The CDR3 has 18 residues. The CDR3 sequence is CASSHTMSRDRGSYEQYF. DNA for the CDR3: TGTGCCAGCAGCCATACAATGAGCCGGGACAGGGGATCCTACGAGCAGTACTTC.

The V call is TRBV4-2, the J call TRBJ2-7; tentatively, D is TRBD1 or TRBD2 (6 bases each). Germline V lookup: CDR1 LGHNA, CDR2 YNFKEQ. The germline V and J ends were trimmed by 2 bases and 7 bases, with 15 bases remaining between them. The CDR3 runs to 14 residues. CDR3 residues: CASSQWDRGPEQYF. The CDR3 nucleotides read TGTGCCAGCAGCCAATGGGATCGGGGGCCGGAGCAGTACTTC.

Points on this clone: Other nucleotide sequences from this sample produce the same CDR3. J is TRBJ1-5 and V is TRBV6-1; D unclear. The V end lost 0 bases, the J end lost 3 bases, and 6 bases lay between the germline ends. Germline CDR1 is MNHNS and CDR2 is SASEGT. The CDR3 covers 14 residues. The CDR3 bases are TGTGCCAGCAGTGAAGCCGTGGCCAATCAGCCCCAGCATTTT. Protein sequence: CASSEAVANQPQHF.

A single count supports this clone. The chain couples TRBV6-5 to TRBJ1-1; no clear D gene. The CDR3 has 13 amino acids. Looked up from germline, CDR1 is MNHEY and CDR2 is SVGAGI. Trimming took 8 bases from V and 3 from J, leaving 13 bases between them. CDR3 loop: CASEDRAYTEAFF. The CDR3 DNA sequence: TGTGCCAGCGAGGATAGGGCATACACTGAAGCTTTCTTT.

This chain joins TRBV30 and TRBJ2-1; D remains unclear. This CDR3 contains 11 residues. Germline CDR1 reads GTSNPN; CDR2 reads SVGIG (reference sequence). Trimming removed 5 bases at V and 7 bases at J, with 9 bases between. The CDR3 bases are TGTGCCTGGCTTATACGAAATGAGCAGTTCTTC. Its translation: CAWLIRNEQFF.

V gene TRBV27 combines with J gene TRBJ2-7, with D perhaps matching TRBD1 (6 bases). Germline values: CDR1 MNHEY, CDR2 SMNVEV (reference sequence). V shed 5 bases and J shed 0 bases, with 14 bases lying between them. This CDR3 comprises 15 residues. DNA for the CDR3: TGTGCCAGCAGTGCCACGGGACATCCCTCCTACGAGCAGTACTTC. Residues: CASSATGHPSYEQYF.

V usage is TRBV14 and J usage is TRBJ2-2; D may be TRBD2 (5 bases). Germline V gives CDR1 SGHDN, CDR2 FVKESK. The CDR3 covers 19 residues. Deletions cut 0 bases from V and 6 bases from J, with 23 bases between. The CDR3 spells CASSQDKLGVWTSAGELFF. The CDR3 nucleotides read TGTGCCAGCAGCCAAGATAAGCTCGGTGTATGGACTTCAGCCGGGGAGCTGTTTTTT.

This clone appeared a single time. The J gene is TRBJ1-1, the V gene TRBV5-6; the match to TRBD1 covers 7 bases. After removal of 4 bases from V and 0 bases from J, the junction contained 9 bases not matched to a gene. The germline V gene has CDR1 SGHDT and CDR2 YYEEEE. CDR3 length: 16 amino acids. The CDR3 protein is CASSTGQVLMNTEAFF. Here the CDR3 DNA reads TGTGCCAGCAGCACCGGACAGGTACTCATGAACACTGAAGCTTTCTTT.